Detailed here is one TCR beta chain. This sample was included in a study of blood T cell repertoires in COVID-19. For the study at large: Samples of COVID-19 (acute and convalescent) were obtained from the United States, Italy and Spain. Sources were T cells, B-cell-depleted T cells, or PBMCs; the material itself was cDNA or gDNA.

The V and J ends lost 7 bases and 0 bases, in that order; junction bases with no gene match: 10. The CDR3 is 16 amino acids. From germline, CDR1 is MNHEY and CDR2 SMNVEV (reference sequence). In the authors' methods: The assay estimated nucleated cells by amplifying reference gene primers. Profiling relied on immunoSEQ multiplex PCR, and the TCRdb table lists in-frame clones only, not all of them. V and J calls and clone size come straight from that table; D and trimming were deduced from the DNA. In the table there are a few hundred thousand clones, about 89% of which are singletons. The sample taken for sequencing was peripheral blood. The sequence derives from a man in his late teens or twenties who had recovered from COVID-19. The V call is TRBV27, the J call TRBJ2-3; 7 positions agree with TRBD2. CDR3 DNA sequence: TGTGCCAGCACCCCGGGGCTAGCGGAGAGCACAGATACGCAGTATTTT. Its protein product is CASTPGLAESTDTQYF.